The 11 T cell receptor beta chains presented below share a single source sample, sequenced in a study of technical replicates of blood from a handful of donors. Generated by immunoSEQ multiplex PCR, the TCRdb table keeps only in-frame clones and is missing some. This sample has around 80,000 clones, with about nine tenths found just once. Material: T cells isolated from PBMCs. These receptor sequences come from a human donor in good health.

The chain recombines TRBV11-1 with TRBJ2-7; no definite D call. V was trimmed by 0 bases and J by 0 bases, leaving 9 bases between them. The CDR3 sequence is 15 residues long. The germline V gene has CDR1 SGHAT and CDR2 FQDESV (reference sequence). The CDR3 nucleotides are TGTGCCAGCAGCTTAGCGAGAGTGAGCTCCTACGAGCAGTACTTC. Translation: CASSLARVSSYEQYF.

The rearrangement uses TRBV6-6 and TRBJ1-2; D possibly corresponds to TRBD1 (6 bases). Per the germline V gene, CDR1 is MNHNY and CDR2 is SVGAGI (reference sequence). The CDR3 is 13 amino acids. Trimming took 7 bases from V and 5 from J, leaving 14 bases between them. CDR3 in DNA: TGTGCCAGCATTCCCGGGACACCTTATGGCTACACCTTC. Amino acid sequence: CASIPGTPYGYTF.

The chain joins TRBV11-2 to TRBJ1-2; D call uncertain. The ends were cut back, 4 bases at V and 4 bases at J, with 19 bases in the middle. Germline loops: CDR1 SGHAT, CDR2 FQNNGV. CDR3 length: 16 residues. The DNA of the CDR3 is TGTGCCAGCAGCTCGCAGGTTTGGACTAAGGCCTATGGCTACACCTTC. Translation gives CASSSQVWTKAYGYTF.

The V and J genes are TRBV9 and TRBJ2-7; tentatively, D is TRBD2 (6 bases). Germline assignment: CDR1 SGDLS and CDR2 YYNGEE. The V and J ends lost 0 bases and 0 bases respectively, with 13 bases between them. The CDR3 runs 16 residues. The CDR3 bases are TGTGCCAGCAGCGTAGGAGGAGGGACGAGCTCCTACGAGCAGTACTTC. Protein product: CASSVGGGTSSYEQYF.

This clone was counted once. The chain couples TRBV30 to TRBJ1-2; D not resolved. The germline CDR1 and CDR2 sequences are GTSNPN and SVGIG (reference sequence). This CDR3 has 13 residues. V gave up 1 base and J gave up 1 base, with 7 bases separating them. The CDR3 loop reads CAWSGGNNYGYTF. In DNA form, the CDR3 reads TGTGCCTGGAGTGGAGGAAATAACTATGGCTACACCTTC.

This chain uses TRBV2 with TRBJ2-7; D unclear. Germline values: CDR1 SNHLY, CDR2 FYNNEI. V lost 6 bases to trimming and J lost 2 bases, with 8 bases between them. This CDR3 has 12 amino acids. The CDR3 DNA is TGTGCCAGCAGGGCAGGCACCTACGAGCAGTACTTC. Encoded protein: CASRAGTYEQYF.

In DNA, the CDR3 is TGTGCCAGCTCGGGCCAGGGGGTCACAGATACGCAGTATTTT. Translated, it gives CASSGQGVTDTQYF. The chain carries TRBV18 and TRBJ2-3; TRBD1 aligns across 7 bases. The length of the CDR3 is 14 residues. The V and J ends lost 6 bases and 2 bases, in that order; junction bases with no gene match: 5. In germline, CDR1 is KGHSH, CDR2 LQKENI.

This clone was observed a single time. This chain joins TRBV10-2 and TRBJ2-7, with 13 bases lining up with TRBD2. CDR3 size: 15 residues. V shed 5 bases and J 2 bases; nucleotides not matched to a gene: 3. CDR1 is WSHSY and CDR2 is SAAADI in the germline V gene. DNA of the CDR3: TGCGCCAGCAGTACGGGACTAGCGGGGACCTACGAGCAGTACTTC. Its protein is CASSTGLAGTYEQYF.

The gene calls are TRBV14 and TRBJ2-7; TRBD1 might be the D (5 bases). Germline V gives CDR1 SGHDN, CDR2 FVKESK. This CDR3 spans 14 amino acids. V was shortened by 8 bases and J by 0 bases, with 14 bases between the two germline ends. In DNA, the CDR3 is TGTGCCAGCGCTGTATGGGGCAGCTCCTACGAGCAGTACTTC. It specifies CASAVWGSSYEQYF.

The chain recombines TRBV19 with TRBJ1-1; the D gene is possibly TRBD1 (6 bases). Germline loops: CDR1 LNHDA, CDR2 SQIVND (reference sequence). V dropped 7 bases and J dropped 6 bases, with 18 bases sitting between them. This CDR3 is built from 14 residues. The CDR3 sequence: CASTLETGLPEAFF. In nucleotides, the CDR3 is TGTGCCAGTACCCTGGAGACAGGCCTGCCTGAAGCTTTCTTT.

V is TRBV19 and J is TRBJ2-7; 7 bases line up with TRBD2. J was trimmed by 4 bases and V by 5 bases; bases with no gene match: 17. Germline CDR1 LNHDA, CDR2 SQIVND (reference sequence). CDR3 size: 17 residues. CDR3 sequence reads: CASSSGGYSAGVYEQYF. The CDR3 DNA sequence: TGTGCCAGTAGTTCCGGGGGGTATTCTGCCGGGGTTTACGAGCAGTACTTC.